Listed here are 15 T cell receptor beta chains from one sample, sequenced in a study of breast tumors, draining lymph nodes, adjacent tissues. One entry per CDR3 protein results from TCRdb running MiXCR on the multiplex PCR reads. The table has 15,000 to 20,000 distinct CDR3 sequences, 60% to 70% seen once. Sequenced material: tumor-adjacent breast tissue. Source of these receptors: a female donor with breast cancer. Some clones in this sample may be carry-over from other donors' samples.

This chain's CDR3 is CASQISGSTYEQYF. CDR3 sequence (DNA): TGTGCCAGCCAAATTAGCGGGAGTACCTACGAGCAGTACTTC. V usage is TRBV2 and J usage is TRBJ2-7; 9 positions agree with TRBD2. V trimming: 8 bases; J trimming: 2 bases; junction bases outside the gene matches: 7. Looked up from germline, CDR1 is SNHLY and CDR2 is FYNNEI. This CDR3 is 14 amino acids long.

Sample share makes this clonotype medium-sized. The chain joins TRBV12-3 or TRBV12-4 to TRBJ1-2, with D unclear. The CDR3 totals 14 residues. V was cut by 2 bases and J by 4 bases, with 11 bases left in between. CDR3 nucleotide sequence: TGTGCCAGCAGTTTATATGAGGGCGGCTATGGCTACACCTTC. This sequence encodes CASSLYEGGYGYTF.

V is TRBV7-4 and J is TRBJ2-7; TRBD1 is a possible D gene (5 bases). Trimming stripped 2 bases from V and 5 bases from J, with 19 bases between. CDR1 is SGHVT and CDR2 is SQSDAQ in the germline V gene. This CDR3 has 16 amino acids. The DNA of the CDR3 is TGTGCCAGCAGCTTACACAGGCGGACCCCGAGGAACGAGCAGTACGTC. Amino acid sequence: CASSLHRRTPRNEQYV.

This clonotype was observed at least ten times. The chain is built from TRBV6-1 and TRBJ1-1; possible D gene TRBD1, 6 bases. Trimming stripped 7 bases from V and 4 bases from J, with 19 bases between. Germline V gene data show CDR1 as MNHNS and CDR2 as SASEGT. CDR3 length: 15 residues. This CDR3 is CASTYARGAGTEAFF. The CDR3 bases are TGTGCCAGCACCTACGCCAGGGGCGCGGGCACTGAAGCTTTCTTT.

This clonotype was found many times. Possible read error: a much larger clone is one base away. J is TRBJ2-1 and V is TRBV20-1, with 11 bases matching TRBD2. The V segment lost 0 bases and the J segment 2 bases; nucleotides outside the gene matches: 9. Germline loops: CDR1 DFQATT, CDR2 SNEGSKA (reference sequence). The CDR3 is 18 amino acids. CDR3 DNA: TGCAGTGCTAGAGATCCCGCTAGCGGGGGGAGGACCTACAATGAGCAGTTCTTC. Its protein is CSARDPASGGRTYNEQFF.

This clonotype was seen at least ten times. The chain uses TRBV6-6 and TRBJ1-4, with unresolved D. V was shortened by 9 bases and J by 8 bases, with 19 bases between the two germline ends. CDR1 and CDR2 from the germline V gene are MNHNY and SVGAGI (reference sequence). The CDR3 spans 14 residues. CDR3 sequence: CASHPPTAREKLFF. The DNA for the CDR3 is TGTGCCAGTCATCCCCCGACGGCTCGGGAAAAACTGTTTTTT.

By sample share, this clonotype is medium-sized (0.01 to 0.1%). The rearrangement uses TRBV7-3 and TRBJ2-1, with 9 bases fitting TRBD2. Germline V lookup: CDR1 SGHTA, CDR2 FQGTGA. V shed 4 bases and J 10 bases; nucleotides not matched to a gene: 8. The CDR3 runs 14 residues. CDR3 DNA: TGTGCCAGCAGCTCCATGGCGGGGGGGAGGGAGCAGTTCTTC. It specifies CASSSMAGGREQFF.

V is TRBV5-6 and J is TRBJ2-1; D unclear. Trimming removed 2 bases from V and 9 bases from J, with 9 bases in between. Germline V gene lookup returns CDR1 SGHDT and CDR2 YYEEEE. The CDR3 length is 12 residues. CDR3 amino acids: CASSLSQPEQFF. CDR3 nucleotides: TGTGCCAGCAGCTTATCCCAGCCTGAGCAGTTCTTC.

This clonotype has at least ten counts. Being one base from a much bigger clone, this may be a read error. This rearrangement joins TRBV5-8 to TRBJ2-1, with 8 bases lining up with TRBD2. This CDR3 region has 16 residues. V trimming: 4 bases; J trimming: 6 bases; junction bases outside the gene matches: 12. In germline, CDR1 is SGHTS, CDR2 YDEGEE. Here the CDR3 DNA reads TGTGCCAGCAGCCGACCGACTACCGGGGGGGCCAATGAGCAGTTCTTC. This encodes CASSRPTTGGANEQFF.

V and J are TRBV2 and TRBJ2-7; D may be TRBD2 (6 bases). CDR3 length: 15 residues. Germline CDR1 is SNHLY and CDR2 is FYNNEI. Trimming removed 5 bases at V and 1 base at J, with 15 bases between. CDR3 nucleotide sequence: TGTGCCAGCAGTATGGGGGGAGCAGGATCCTACGAGCAGTACTTC. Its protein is CASSMGGAGSYEQYF.

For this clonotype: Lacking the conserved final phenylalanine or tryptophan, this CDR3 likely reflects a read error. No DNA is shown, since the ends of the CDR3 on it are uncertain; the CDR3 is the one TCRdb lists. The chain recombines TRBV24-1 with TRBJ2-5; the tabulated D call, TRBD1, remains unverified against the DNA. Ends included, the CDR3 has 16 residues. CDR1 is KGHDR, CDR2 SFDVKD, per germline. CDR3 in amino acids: CATSDGDRVWARTQSS.

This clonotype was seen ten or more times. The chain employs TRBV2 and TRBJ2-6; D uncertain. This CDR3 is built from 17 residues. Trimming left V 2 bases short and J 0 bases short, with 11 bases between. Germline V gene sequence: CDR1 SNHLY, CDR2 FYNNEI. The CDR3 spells CASSEWAGFSGANVLTF. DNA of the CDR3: TGTGCCAGCAGTGAATGGGCAGGTTTCTCTGGGGCCAACGTCCTGACTTTC. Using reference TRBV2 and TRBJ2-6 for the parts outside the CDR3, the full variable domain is EPEVTQTPSHQVTQMGQEVILRCVPISNHLYFYWYRQILGQKVEFLVSFYNNEISEKSEIFDDQFSVERPDGSNFTLKIRSTKLEDSAMYFCASSEWAGFSGANVLTFGAGSRLTVL.

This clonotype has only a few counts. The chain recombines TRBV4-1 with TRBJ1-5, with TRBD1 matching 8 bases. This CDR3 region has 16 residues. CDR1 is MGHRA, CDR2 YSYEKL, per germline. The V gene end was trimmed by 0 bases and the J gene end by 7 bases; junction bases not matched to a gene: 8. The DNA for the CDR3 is TGCGCCAGCAGCCAAGATGTAACAGGGGGAGACCAGCCCCAGCATTTT. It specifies CASSQDVTGGDQPQHF.

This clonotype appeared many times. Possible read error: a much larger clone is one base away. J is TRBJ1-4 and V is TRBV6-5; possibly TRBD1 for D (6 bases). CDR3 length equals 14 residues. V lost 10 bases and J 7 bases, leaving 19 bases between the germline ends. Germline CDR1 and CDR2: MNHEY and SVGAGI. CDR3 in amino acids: CAKKHGQILEKLFF. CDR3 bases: TGTGCCAAAAAACACGGACAGATCCTTGAAAAACTGTTTTTT.

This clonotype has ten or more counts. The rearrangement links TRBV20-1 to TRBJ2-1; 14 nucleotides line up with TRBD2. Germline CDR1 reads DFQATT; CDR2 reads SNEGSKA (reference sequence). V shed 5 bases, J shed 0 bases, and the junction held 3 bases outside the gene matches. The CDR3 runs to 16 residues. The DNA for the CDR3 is TGCAGTGCTGGGACTAGCGGGGGACCCTCCTACAATGAGCAGTTCTTC. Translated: CSAGTSGGPSYNEQFF.